The 5 T cell receptor beta chains presented below share a single source sample, sequenced in a study of T cell responses to AZD1222 COVID-19 vaccine (dated by TCRdb to the early 2020s). Libraries were constructed by the immunoSEQ multiplex PCR assay. The table was pulled from immuneACCESS by TCRdb, which kept in-frame rearrangements only. Such tables lose some clones; where checked, under half of the loss comes from unresolved V genes, and the rest has no known cause. Within this sample are some 74,000 clones, with almost 90% of them counted one time only. The top ten constitute about 1.3% of the sample. The time point label for this specimen denotes: about 28 days (+/-7) after the second vaccine dose. The sequences come from peripheral blood, collected 28 days after the second AZD1222 dose. All receptors derive from an adult who received the AZD1222 COVID-19 vaccine.

The V and J genes are TRBV5-4 and TRBJ1-4; tentatively, D is TRBD1 (6 bases). Between the trimmed V and J ends, which lost 4 bases and 2 bases, there was a span of 12 bases. CDR1 and CDR2 from the germline V gene are SGHNT and YYREEE (reference sequence). The CDR3 consists of 15 residues. The CDR3 is CASSPKGGTNEKLFF. As DNA, the CDR3 is TGTGCCAGCAGCCCAAAAGGGGGGACTAATGAAAAACTGTTTTTT.

This sequence joins TRBV10-3 and TRBJ2-2, with 7 bases lining up with TRBD1. The CDR3 consists of 15 residues. The junction had 7 bases not matched to a gene; V was cut back by 6 bases and J by 3 bases. Germline loops: CDR1 ENHRY, CDR2 SYGVKD. The CDR3 is CAIRPTGSDTGELFF. The CDR3 DNA follows: TGTGCCATCAGACCGACAGGGAGTGACACCGGGGAGCTGTTTTTT.

The chain employs TRBV4-1 and TRBJ2-7; TRBD2 might be the D (6 bases). This CDR3 is built from 15 residues. Germline lookup yields CDR1 MGHRA and CDR2 YSYEKL. The germline V and J ends were trimmed by 2 bases and 2 bases, with 13 bases remaining between them. The CDR3 reads CASSQRKEGTYEQYF. CDR3 sequence (DNA): TGCGCCAGCAGCCAACGGAAGGAGGGGACCTACGAGCAGTACTTC.

The J gene is TRBJ2-1, the V gene TRBV6-4, with 13 bases lining up with TRBD2. The CDR3 is 16 amino acids. V dropped 4 bases and J dropped 6; count of bases not matched to a gene: 6. Per the germline V gene, CDR1 is MRHNA and CDR2 is SNTAGT. DNA of the CDR3: TGTGCCAGCAGTGCCAAACTAGCGGGGGGGCCCAATGAGCAGTTCTTC. Translating gives CASSAKLAGGPNEQFF.

V usage is TRBV28 and J usage is TRBJ1-6; D unresolved. CDR1 is MDHEN, CDR2 SYDVKM, per germline. V lost 6 bases to trimming and J lost 7 bases, with 13 bases between them. The CDR3 extends over 14 amino acids. DNA for the CDR3: TGTGCCAGCAGCCGGCCGGGAACCAATTCACCCCTCCACTTT. Residues: CASSRPGTNSPLHF.